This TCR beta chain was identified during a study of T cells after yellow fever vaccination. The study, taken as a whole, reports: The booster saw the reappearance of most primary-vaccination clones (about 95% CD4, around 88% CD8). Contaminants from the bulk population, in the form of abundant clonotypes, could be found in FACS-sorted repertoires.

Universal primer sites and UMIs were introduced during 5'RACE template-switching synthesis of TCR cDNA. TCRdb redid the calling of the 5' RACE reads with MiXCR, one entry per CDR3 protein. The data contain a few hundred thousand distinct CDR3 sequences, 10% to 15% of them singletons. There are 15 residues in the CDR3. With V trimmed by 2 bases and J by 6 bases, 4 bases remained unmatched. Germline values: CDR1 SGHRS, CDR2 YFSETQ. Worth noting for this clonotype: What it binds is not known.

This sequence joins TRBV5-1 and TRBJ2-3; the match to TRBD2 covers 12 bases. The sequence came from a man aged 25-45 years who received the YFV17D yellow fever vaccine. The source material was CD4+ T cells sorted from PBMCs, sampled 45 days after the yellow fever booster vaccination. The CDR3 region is CASSFTSGRPDTQYF. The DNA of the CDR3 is TGCGCCAGCAGCTTCACTAGCGGGAGGCCCGATACGCAGTATTTT.